Listed below are T cell receptor beta chains from one sample, sequenced in a study of shared clonotypes between healthy human individuals. Repertoires were generated with immunoSEQ multiplex PCR, while TCRdb's copy carries only in-frame clones and drops some. Among some 480,000 clones listed, roughly 85% were seen once. The sequenced material came from PBMCs. The receptor set was obtained from a woman aged 35 to 49 in good health. Some clones in this sample may be carry-over from other donors' samples. Both conserved end residues are part of each CDR3. Fields, in order: CDR3 DNA, CDR3 protein, D gene, clone size, V gene, CDR3 length, J gene. A D gene is named only where the DNA matches it firmly. Rows may omit the clone size; those that give it use once, few, many or a size class.

DNA: TGCGCCAGCAGCCAACTGGAGAACTCCTACAATGAGCAGTTCTTC
CDR3: CASSQLENSYNEQFF
D: .
size: .
V: TRBV4-3
length: 15
J: TRBJ2-1

DNA: TGTGCCAGCTTCCCGGGAGAGAGGCCCTACGAGCAGTACTTC
CDR3: CASFPGERPYEQYF
D: .
size: once
V: TRBV9
length: 14
J: TRBJ2-7

DNA: TGTGCCAGCAGTGCAATAGGGGGCAATCAGCCCCAGCATTTT
CDR3: CASSAIGGNQPQHF
D: .
size: .
V: TRBV6-1
length: 14
J: TRBJ1-5

DNA: TGCAGTGCGATGGGGACCTACGAGCAGTACTTC
CDR3: CSAMGTYEQYF
D: .
size: .
V: TRBV20-1
length: 11
J: TRBJ2-7

DNA: TGTGCCAGCAGCCAAGACAAAGATGAGCAGTTCTTC
CDR3: CASSQDKDEQFF
D: .
size: .
V: TRBV4-2
length: 12
J: TRBJ2-1

DNA: TGCGCCAGCAGTGCTAGCGGAACAGATACGCAGTATTTT
CDR3: CASSASGTDTQYF
D: TRBD2
size: .
V: TRBV10-1
length: 13
J: TRBJ2-3

DNA: TGTGCCAGCAGTGAAGGGGTATTAGCGGGAGGCAATGAGCAGTTCTTC
CDR3: CASSEGVLAGGNEQFF
D: TRBD2
size: .
V: TRBV2
length: 16
J: TRBJ2-1

DNA: TGTGCCAGCAGACCGGGGATCGATGCAGACACAGATACGCAGTATTTT
CDR3: CASRPGIDADTDTQYF
D: .
size: .
V: TRBV5-4
length: 16
J: TRBJ2-3

DNA: TGTGCCAGCAGCTTAGGACTGGACAAGGACTACGAGCAGTACTTC
CDR3: CASSLGLDKDYEQYF
D: .
size: .
V: TRBV7-9
length: 15
J: TRBJ2-7

DNA: TGTGCCAGCAGCTTAGGCGGACAGGGTCAAGAGACCCAGTACTTC
CDR3: CASSLGGQGQETQYF
D: TRBD1
size: .
V: TRBV7-7
length: 15
J: TRBJ2-5

DNA: TGTGCCAGCAGCAGAGAGCTGGGGTACAATGAGCAGTTCTTC
CDR3: CASSRELGYNEQFF
D: .
size: .
V: TRBV7-2
length: 14
J: TRBJ2-1

DNA: TGCGCCAGCAGCTTGGCCTCCCTATACGAGCAGTACTTC
CDR3: CASSLASLYEQYF
D: .
size: few
V: TRBV5-1
length: 13
J: TRBJ2-7

DNA: TGTGCCAGCAGACCGCCCTGGGGGGCCCACTACGAGCAGTACTTC
CDR3: CASRPPWGAHYEQYF
D: .
size: .
V: TRBV28
length: 15
J: TRBJ2-7

DNA: TGTGCCAGCACCGCGAGGGGTGGGTTTTACAATGAGCAGTTCTTC
CDR3: CASTARGGFYNEQFF
D: .
size: few
V: TRBV11-2
length: 15
J: TRBJ2-1

DNA: TGTGCCAGCAAACAGGGGGCTGTGGACATTCAGTACTTC
CDR3: CASKQGAVDIQYF
D: TRBD1
size: .
V: TRBV27
length: 13
J: TRBJ2-4

DNA: TGTGCCAGCAGCCAAGCCTACGAGCAGTACTTC
CDR3: CASSQAYEQYF
D: .
size: few
V: TRBV14
length: 11
J: TRBJ2-7

DNA: TGCAGCGTTGAGGGGTCTGGGGCCAACGTCCTGACTTTC
CDR3: CSVEGSGANVLTF
D: .
size: .
V: TRBV29-1
length: 13
J: TRBJ2-6

DNA: TGCGCCAGCAGTGAGAGGTCAGGGTTACATGAGCAGTTCTTC
CDR3: CASSERSGLHEQFF
D: .
size: .
V: TRBV10-1
length: 14
J: TRBJ2-1

DNA: TGCGCCAGCAGCTTGCCGGCGGGAAACACCGGGGAGCTGTTTTTT
CDR3: CASSLPAGNTGELFF
D: .
size: .
V: TRBV5-1
length: 15
J: TRBJ2-2

DNA: TGTGCCAGCAGTGAAGCGGGCCTTGGGAACACTGAAGCTTTCTTT
CDR3: CASSEAGLGNTEAFF
D: .
size: few
V: TRBV6-1
length: 15
J: TRBJ1-1

DNA: TGTGCCAGCAGTATCAACAGGGGCGGGGAGCTGTTTTTT
CDR3: CASSINRGGELFF
D: TRBD1
size: .
V: TRBV27
length: 13
J: TRBJ2-2

DNA: TGTGCCAGCAGTTTAATGGGATCTCCCGGCAGGGGGGGAGCTTTCTTT
CDR3: CASSLMGSPGRGGAFF
D: TRBD1
size: .
V: TRBV28
length: 16
J: TRBJ1-1

DNA: TGCGCCAGCAGCGACGTACAGGGGTATGGCTACACCTTC
CDR3: CASSDVQGYGYTF
D: TRBD1
size: few
V: TRBV5-1
length: 13
J: TRBJ1-2

DNA: TGTGCCAGCAGTTTCAGACGGCAGAGACGCACAGATACGCAGTATTTT
CDR3: CASSFRRQRRTDTQYF
D: .
size: .
V: TRBV6-5
length: 16
J: TRBJ2-3

DNA: TGTGCCAGCAGTCCCTCGGCGGGACAGGTCTCTTCCGGGGAGCTGTTTTTT
CDR3: CASSPSAGQVSSGELFF
D: TRBD1
size: .
V: TRBV25-1
length: 17
J: TRBJ2-2

DNA: TGTGCCAGCAGCGTTCTAGCGGGCGGGAATGAGCAGTTCTTC
CDR3: CASSVLAGGNEQFF
D: TRBD2
size: .
V: TRBV11-2
length: 14
J: TRBJ2-1

DNA: TGTGCCAGCAGCCAGGGACTAGCGGGTAGCACAGATACGCAGTATTTT
CDR3: CASSQGLAGSTDTQYF
D: TRBD2
size: once
V: TRBV4-2
length: 16
J: TRBJ2-3

DNA: TGTGCCAGCAGTTTGGGCGTCGGAGATCCCCAACCGCCCCAGCATTTT
CDR3: CASSLGVGDPQPPQHF
D: .
size: .
V: TRBV27
length: 16
J: TRBJ1-5

DNA: TGTGCCAGCAGCCCGGGATCGGACGGAAACACCATATATTTT
CDR3: CASSPGSDGNTIYF
D: .
size: .
V: TRBV5-4
length: 14
J: TRBJ1-3

DNA: TGCAGCGCTCCACAGGGGGCGTCTGGCTACACCTTC
CDR3: CSAPQGASGYTF
D: TRBD1
size: many
V: TRBV29-1
length: 12
J: TRBJ1-2

DNA: TGTGCCAGCAGCTTAGGAGCAGTTCAGTACTTC
CDR3: CASSLGAVQYF
D: .
size: once
V: TRBV4-2
length: 11
J: TRBJ2-4

DNA: TGTGCCTGGAGTGGGAGACAATTTAGCAATCAGCCCCAGCATTTT
CDR3: CAWSGRQFSNQPQHF
D: .
size: .
V: TRBV30
length: 15
J: TRBJ1-5

DNA: TGTGCCAGCAGCCTGGGACTACCTAGCACAGATACGCAGTATTTT
CDR3: CASSLGLPSTDTQYF
D: TRBD2
size: once
V: TRBV7-3
length: 15
J: TRBJ2-3

DNA: TGTGCCAGCAGCTCCACGTGGGGCACAGATACGCAGTATTTT
CDR3: CASSSTWGTDTQYF
D: .
size: .
V: TRBV7-3
length: 14
J: TRBJ2-3

DNA: TGTGCCAGCAGCTTAGAGACAGGGGGTGGCTATGGCTACACCTTC
CDR3: CASSLETGGGYGYTF
D: TRBD1
size: .
V: TRBV7-9
length: 15
J: TRBJ1-2

DNA: TGTGCCAGCACCCCCCGCGGCAGTCTCGAACTGGGGGCTTTCTTT
CDR3: CASTPRGSLELGAFF
D: .
size: .
V: TRBV27
length: 15
J: TRBJ1-1

DNA: TGTGCCTGGAACGCGGACAGGGTATACGGCTACACCTTC
CDR3: CAWNADRVYGYTF
D: TRBD1
size: few
V: TRBV30
length: 13
J: TRBJ1-2

DNA: TGTGCCAGCAGTTCCCTCTCCTCCCCCAAGGGTCCTGAAGAGACCCAGTACTTC
CDR3: CASSSLSSPKGPEETQYF
D: .
size: few
V: TRBV28
length: 18
J: TRBJ2-5

DNA: TGTGCCAGCAGCCGGGACGGCGGGAGAACAGATACGCAGTATTTT
CDR3: CASSRDGGRTDTQYF
D: TRBD2
size: .
V: TRBV5-4
length: 15
J: TRBJ2-3

DNA: TGCGCCAGCAGCTTGGATCCAGGGCCAGAAAAACTGTTTTTT
CDR3: CASSLDPGPEKLFF
D: .
size: .
V: TRBV5-1
length: 14
J: TRBJ1-4

DNA: TGTGCCAGCGGGACAGGGCTTGAGCAGTTCTTC
CDR3: CASGTGLEQFF
D: TRBD1
size: .
V: TRBV2
length: 11
J: TRBJ2-1

DNA: TGTGCCATCAGTGGGGCATCAGTGACGGTCAGCAACTCCTACGAGCAGTACTTC
CDR3: CAISGASVTVSNSYEQYF
D: .
size: .
V: TRBV10-3
length: 18
J: TRBJ2-7

DNA: TGTGCCAGCAGTGAACTAAAGTCCTTCACCCCGGGATCCCTTTATTTT
CDR3: CASSELKSFTPGSLYF
D: .
size: .
V: TRBV2
length: 16
J: TRBJ1-3

DNA: TGTGCCAGCTCCTTCTCAATCCAAGAGACCCAGTACTTC
CDR3: CASSFSIQETQYF
D: .
size: .
V: TRBV18
length: 13
J: TRBJ2-5

DNA: TGCAGCGTTAGGGCCCCCGGGGCTTACAATGAGCAGTTCTTC
CDR3: CSVRAPGAYNEQFF
D: .
size: .
V: TRBV29-1
length: 14
J: TRBJ2-1

DNA: TGTGCCAGCAGTTTATGGGACAGGGGATTGTCCGAGCAGTACTTC
CDR3: CASSLWDRGLSEQYF
D: TRBD1
size: .
V: TRBV27
length: 15
J: TRBJ2-7

DNA: TGCGCCAGCAGCTTGTTGGGATCTTTGGATCAGCCCCAGCATTTT
CDR3: CASSLLGSLDQPQHF
D: .
size: .
V: TRBV5-1
length: 15
J: TRBJ1-5

DNA: TGCAGCATAACTACGGGACAGGGATCTCATGAGCAGTTCTTC
CDR3: CSITTGQGSHEQFF
D: TRBD1
size: .
V: TRBV29-1
length: 14
J: TRBJ2-1

DNA: TGTGCCAGCAGCGTAGAGGGGACAGGGGTATCACCCCTCCACTTT
CDR3: CASSVEGTGVSPLHF
D: TRBD1
size: .
V: TRBV9
length: 15
J: TRBJ1-6

DNA: TGTGCCAGCCTTTTTATGGGTCGGACTGAAGCTTTCTTT
CDR3: CASLFMGRTEAFF
D: .
size: .
V: TRBV28
length: 13
J: TRBJ1-1

DNA: TGTGCCAGCAGTCCATGGGGCGGGGAGGGCTACAATGAGCAGTTCTTC
CDR3: CASSPWGGEGYNEQFF
D: TRBD2
size: .
V: TRBV27
length: 16
J: TRBJ2-1

DNA: TGTGCCAGCAGCCCGGGAGGAATTAGCAATCAGCCCCAGCATTTT
CDR3: CASSPGGISNQPQHF
D: .
size: .
V: TRBV11-2
length: 15
J: TRBJ1-5

DNA: TGTGCCATCAGTGCCGTTCTAGCGGGAGGGCCGAACACCGGGGAGCTGTTTTTT
CDR3: CAISAVLAGGPNTGELFF
D: TRBD2
size: .
V: TRBV10-3
length: 18
J: TRBJ2-2

DNA: TGTGCCAGCAGCCAAGAGGGGAATTCCTACAATGAGCAGTTCTTC
CDR3: CASSQEGNSYNEQFF
D: .
size: .
V: TRBV4-2
length: 15
J: TRBJ2-1

DNA: TGTGCCAGCAGCTTACCGACCGCGAGCAACACTGAAGCTTTCTTT
CDR3: CASSLPTASNTEAFF
D: .
size: .
V: TRBV11-2
length: 15
J: TRBJ1-1

DNA: TGCGCCAGCAGCTTGGAACTAAGGGGGCGACGCCTAGAACAAGAGACCCAGTACTTC
CDR3: CASSLELRGRRLEQETQYF
D: TRBD1
size: .
V: TRBV5-1
length: 19
J: TRBJ2-5

DNA: TGCGCCAGCCGCCACGGACGAGCGAACCACTATGGCTACACCTTC
CDR3: CASRHGRANHYGYTF
D: .
size: .
V: TRBV10-1
length: 15
J: TRBJ1-2

DNA: TGTGCCAGCAGCTTAGTCGGGGGGCAGTGGGCTTTCTTT
CDR3: CASSLVGGQWAFF
D: .
size: .
V: TRBV7-2
length: 13
J: TRBJ1-1

DNA: TGTGCCAGCAGCTTAGATGCGACAAGTATTGAAGCTTTCTTT
CDR3: CASSLDATSIEAFF
D: .
size: few
V: TRBV11-2
length: 14
J: TRBJ1-1

DNA: TGTGCCTGGAGTGTGGGGCAGGCAAACACCGGGGAGCTGTTTTTT
CDR3: CAWSVGQANTGELFF
D: .
size: once
V: TRBV30
length: 15
J: TRBJ2-2